This entry lists 9 T cell receptor beta chains sequenced from one sample in a study of blood T cell repertoires in COVID-19. Here immunoSEQ multiplex PCR was the method, and the copy in TCRdb shows in-frame clones only, minus some. This sample has over 110,000 clones; over 75% occur once, and the top ten carry 3% to 4%. Sequencing was performed on PBMCs or T cells enriched from blood (not recorded which). These receptors were taken from a man aged 50-59 years in a cohort exposed to, infected with or recovered from COVID-19 (not recorded which).

The rearrangement links TRBV27 to TRBJ2-2; maybe TRBD1 (6 bases). V gave up 5 bases and J gave up 6 bases, with 13 bases separating them. Germline CDR1 reads MNHEY; CDR2 reads SMNVEV (reference sequence). This CDR3 contains 14 residues. The CDR3 nucleotides are TGTGCCAGCAGTAGCGGAACAGGGCCCGGGGAGCTGTTTTTT. As protein: CASSSGTGPGELFF.

The chain joins TRBV19 to TRBJ2-1; 7 bases match TRBD1. The J segment lost 7 bases and the V segment lost 8 bases, leaving 14 bases of the junction unmatched. The CDR3 has 15 amino acids. From germline, CDR1 is LNHDA and CDR2 SQIVND (reference sequence). CDR3 region: CASSTGLLYGNEQFF. The CDR3 nucleotides read TGTGCCAGTTCGACAGGGCTGCTGTATGGGAATGAGCAGTTCTTC. Filled out from reference TRBV19 and TRBJ2-1, the complete variable domain reads DGGITQSPKYLFRKEGQNVTLSCEQNLNHDAMYWYRQDPGQGLRLIYYSQIVNDFQKGDIAEGYSVSREKKESFPLTVTSAQKNPTAFYLCASSTGLLYGNEQFFGPGTRLTVL.

This chain links TRBV11-1 with TRBJ2-3; 7 nucleotides line up with TRBD2. J lost 1 base, V lost 6 bases, and 10 bases had no gene match. The CDR3 loop spans 16 amino acids. In germline, CDR1 is SGHAT, CDR2 FQDESV (reference sequence). The CDR3 bases are TGTGCCAGCAGAAAAAGACTAGCCCCTGGCACAGATACGCAGTATTTT. As protein: CASRKRLAPGTDTQYF.

This clone has only a few counts. The V gene is TRBV29-1, the J gene TRBJ2-1; 11 bases agree with TRBD2. This CDR3 spans 14 amino acids. The ends lost 6 bases at V and 9 bases at J; junction bases unmatched: 10. The V gene's germline CDR1 is SQVTM and CDR2 ANQGSEA. CDR3 amino acids: CSVLAGGTASEQFF. In DNA form, the CDR3 reads TGCAGCGTGTTAGCGGGAGGGACGGCCAGTGAGCAGTTCTTC.

The rearrangement links TRBV11-2 to TRBJ1-4; D possibly corresponds to TRBD1 (5 bases). This CDR3 has 15 amino acids. Germline CDR1 and CDR2: SGHAT and FQNNGV. Trimming stripped 0 bases from V and 8 bases from J, with 13 bases between. CDR3 sequence: CASSLDRQTTEKLFF. CDR3 nucleotides: TGTGCCAGCAGCTTAGATCGACAGACCACCGAAAAACTGTTTTTT.

The chain has TRBV7-2 and TRBJ1-1; 8 bases agree with TRBD1. J was trimmed by 1 base and V by 2 bases; bases with no gene match: 0. The CDR3 loop spans 14 amino acids. The germline V gene has CDR1 SGHTA and CDR2 FQGNSA. CDR3 region: CASSLQGANTEAFF. The CDR3 region has the DNA TGTGCCAGCAGCTTACAGGGGGCGAACACTGAAGCTTTCTTT.

The CDR3 DNA sequence: TGTGCCAGCAGCTTAGTGGGGAGTGAAAAACTGTTTTTT. Its translation: CASSLVGSEKLFF. The chain uses TRBV11-2 and TRBJ1-4; D is ambiguous. V was clipped by 1 base and J by 7 bases, with 7 bases between them. The V gene's germline CDR1 is SGHAT and CDR2 FQNNGV. The CDR3 sequence is 13 residues long.

This rearrangement joins TRBV28 to TRBJ2-7; 9 bases match TRBD1. Germline V gene lookup returns CDR1 MDHEN and CDR2 SYDVKM. The V and J ends lost 5 bases and 7 bases, in that order; junction bases with no gene match: 6. CDR3 length equals 13 residues. In DNA, the CDR3 is TGTGCCAGCAGTCCTGTGACAGGGGGTGAGCAGTACTTC. This encodes CASSPVTGGEQYF.

Only a few counts were recorded for this clone. The gene calls are TRBV27 and TRBJ2-7, with 7 bases lining up with TRBD1. This CDR3 is built from 13 residues. Trimming took 2 bases from V and 6 from J; bases not matched to a gene: 4. Germline V gene lookup returns CDR1 MNHEY and CDR2 SMNVEV (reference sequence). This CDR3 is CASSLNAGGEQYF. The CDR3 DNA follows: TGTGCCAGCAGTTTAAATGCAGGGGGCGAGCAGTACTTC.